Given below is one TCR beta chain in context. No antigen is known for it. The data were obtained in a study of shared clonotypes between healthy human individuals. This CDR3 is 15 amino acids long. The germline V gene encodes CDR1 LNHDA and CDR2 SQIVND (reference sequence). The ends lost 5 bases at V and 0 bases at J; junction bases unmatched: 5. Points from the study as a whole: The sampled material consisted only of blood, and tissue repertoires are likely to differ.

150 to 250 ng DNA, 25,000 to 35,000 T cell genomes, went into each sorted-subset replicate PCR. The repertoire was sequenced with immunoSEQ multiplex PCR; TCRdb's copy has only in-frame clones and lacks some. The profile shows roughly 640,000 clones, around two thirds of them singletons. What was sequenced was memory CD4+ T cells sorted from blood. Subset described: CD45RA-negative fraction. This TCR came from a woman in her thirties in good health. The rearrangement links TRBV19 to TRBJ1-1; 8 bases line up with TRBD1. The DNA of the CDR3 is TGTGCCAGTAGTCGAGGACAGGGATTGAACACTGAAGCTTTCTTT. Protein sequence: CASSRGQGLNTEAFF.